Shown below are 4 T cell receptor beta chains from a single sample sequenced in a study of T cell responses to AZD1222 COVID-19 vaccine. Some clones are missing from TCRdb's copy, which holds only in-frame ones; the method was immunoSEQ multiplex PCR. The sample holds about 100,000 clones, approximately 87% seen once. Material: peripheral blood, obtained on day 0 of AZD1222 vaccination. Source of these receptors: an adult in good health.

The DNA for the CDR3 is TGTGCCAGTAGTATCTACAGGGAGGGATCTGGCTACACCTTC. It is translated as CASSIYREGSGYTF. This chain connects TRBV19 to TRBJ1-2; D is perhaps TRBD1 (6 bases). Germline V gives CDR1 LNHDA, CDR2 SQIVND (reference sequence). V was trimmed by 3 bases and J by 7 bases, leaving 15 bases between them. The CDR3 has 14 amino acids.

This chain joins TRBV5-1 and TRBJ1-2; TRBD1 might be the D (6 bases). Per the germline V gene, CDR1 is SGHRS and CDR2 is YFSETQ. The CDR3 is 14 amino acids. Deletions cut 2 bases from V and 2 bases from J, with 10 bases between. This CDR3 reads CASSLGGTNYGYTF. The CDR3 DNA is TGCGCCAGCAGCTTAGGGGGGACCAACTATGGCTACACCTTC. Drawing the rest from reference TRBV5-1 and TRBJ1-2, the complete variable domain is KAGVTQTPRYLIKTRGQQVTLSCSPISGHRSVSWYQQTPGQGLQFLFEYFSETQRNKGNFPGRFSGRQFSNSRSEMNVSTLELGDSALYLCASSLGGTNYGYTFGSGTRLTVV.

The chain couples TRBV6-6 to TRBJ1-1; D is possibly TRBD1 (5 bases). In germline, CDR1 is MNHNY, CDR2 SVGAGI (reference sequence). The CDR3 length is 13 residues. V dropped 2 bases and J dropped 6 bases, with 10 bases sitting between them. The DNA of the CDR3 is TGTGCCAGCAGTTACGGGGCGCTATCTGAAGCTTTCTTT. Protein: CASSYGALSEAFF.

CDR3 DNA: TGTGCCGTCAGGGGGGAAGCCGGGGCCAACGTCCTGACTTTC. As protein: CAVRGEAGANVLTF. The V gene is TRBV6-5, the J gene TRBJ2-6; D might be TRBD1 (7 bases). Germline lookup yields CDR1 MNHEY and CDR2 SVGAGI. The CDR3 length is 14 residues. The V and J ends lost 11 bases and 4 bases respectively, with 15 bases between them.